This passage covers 7 T cell receptor beta chains from one sample sequenced in a study of shared clonotypes between healthy human individuals. TCRdb keeps only in-frame clones here, not all; method: immunoSEQ multiplex PCR. The sample includes about 2.4 million clones, over 85% seen only once; the top ten take 0.35% to 0.45%. What was sequenced was naive CD4+ T cells from PBMCs. The subset here: CD45RA+ positively selected. The receptors shown here come from a man younger than 35 in good health. Some clones in this sample may be carry-over from other donors' samples.

This rearrangement joins TRBV5-4 to TRBJ2-1, with 7 bases aligning to TRBD1. The CDR3 sequence is 14 residues long. J gave up 8 bases and V 0 bases, and 5 bases lay outside the gene matches. Germline values: CDR1 SGHNT, CDR2 YYREEE (reference sequence). CDR3 loop: CASSLGGTADEQFF. The CDR3 DNA follows: TGTGCCAGCAGCTTGGGGGGGACAGCTGATGAGCAGTTCTTC. Filled out from reference TRBV5-4 and TRBJ2-1, the complete variable domain reads ETGVTQSPTHLIKTRGQQVTLRCSSQSGHNTVSWYQQALGQGPQFIFQYYREEENGRGNFPPRFSGLQFPNYSSELNVNALELDDSALYLCASSLGGTADEQFFGPGTRLTVL.

The chain is built from TRBV14 and TRBJ2-7, with D unclear. The CDR3 has 13 amino acids. Trimming left V 1 base short and J 7 bases short, with 11 bases between. CDR1 and CDR2 from the germline V gene are SGHDN and FVKESK. The CDR3 DNA reads TGTGCCAGCAGCCAAGGAATCGGGCGTGAGCAGTACTTC. This translates into CASSQGIGREQYF.

The chain combines TRBV5-1 with TRBJ2-5; D tentatively reads TRBD1 or TRBD2 (5 bases each). The CDR3 has 15 amino acids. The germline gives CDR1 SGHRS, CDR2 YFSETQ. Trimming took 2 bases from V and 2 from J, leaving 13 bases between them. DNA of the CDR3: TGCGCCAGCAGCTTACCGGGGCCTCCACAAGAGACCCAGTACTTC. The encoded protein is CASSLPGPPQETQYF. Supplemented by reference TRBV5-1 and TRBJ2-5, the full variable domain reads KAGVTQTPRYLIKTRGQQVTLSCSPISGHRSVSWYQQTPGQGLQFLFEYFSETQRNKGNFPGRFSGRQFSNSRSEMNVSTLELGDSALYLCASSLPGPPQETQYFGPGTRLLVL.

The table lists this clone with a few counts. The chain couples TRBV5-1 to TRBJ1-1; 8 bases agree with TRBD1. Trimming at V came to 4 bases and at J to 1 base, leaving 6 bases not matched to a gene. The CDR3 is 15 residues long. The germline gives CDR1 SGHRS, CDR2 YFSETQ. CDR3: CASSNRQGPNTEAFF. The CDR3 bases are TGCGCCAGCAGCAACAGACAGGGGCCGAACACTGAAGCTTTCTTT. Looking up the rest from reference TRBV5-1 and TRBJ1-1 gives the full variable domain: KAGVTQTPRYLIKTRGQQVTLSCSPISGHRSVSWYQQTPGQGLQFLFEYFSETQRNKGNFPGRFSGRQFSNSRSEMNVSTLELGDSALYLCASSNRQGPNTEAFFGQGTRLTVV.

The chain couples TRBV7-9 to TRBJ2-7; 13 bases are a match to TRBD2. Germline loops: CDR1 SEHNR, CDR2 FQNEAQ (reference sequence). The CDR3 sequence is 19 residues long. Germline trimming cut 5 bases from V and 4 bases from J; bases unmatched to any gene: 17. CDR3 sequence reads: CASSPGTSGTSPIRYEQYF. CDR3 nucleotides: TGTGCCAGCAGCCCCGGGACTAGCGGGACGTCCCCGATCCGATACGAGCAGTACTTC.

CDR3 DNA: TGTGCCAGCAGTTTTTCACTAGCTTACACCGGGGAGCTGTTTTTT. This gives the protein CASSFSLAYTGELFF. The chain employs TRBV27 and TRBJ2-2, with a weak D call TRBD2 (6 bases). The V gene lost 3 bases and the J gene lost 3 bases, with 11 bases spanning the gap. The CDR3 consists of 15 residues. Germline V CDR1 and CDR2: MNHEY, SMNVEV (reference sequence).

The chain is built from TRBV29-1 and TRBJ2-4, with D possibly being TRBD2 (6 bases). Trimming shortened V by 5 bases and J by 8 bases, and 13 bases separated the two germline ends. CDR1 and CDR2 (germline): SQVTM, ANQGSEA. The CDR3 length is 12 residues. CDR3 sequence: CSVTGDVDIQYF. CDR3 bases: TGCAGCGTTACGGGAGATGTGGACATTCAGTACTTC.